The 18 T cell receptor beta chains below all came from one sample that was sequenced in a study of blood T cell repertoires in COVID-19. Sequencing was performed with immunoSEQ multiplex PCR; in TCRdb, only in-frame clones are kept and a portion is missing. The sample holds over 200,000 clones, about 85% seen once. Sequencing was performed on peripheral blood. These receptors were collected from a young woman who had recovered from COVID-19.

The V and J genes are TRBV27 and TRBJ2-7; 10 positions agree with TRBD2. Per germline, CDR1 MNHEY and CDR2 SMNVEV (reference sequence). The CDR3 is 16 amino acids. V shed 3 bases, J shed 3 bases, and the junction held 8 bases outside the gene matches. The CDR3 DNA follows: TGTGCCAGCAGTTTGTCGATAGGGACTAGCGTCTACGAGCAGTACTTC. Its protein is CASSLSIGTSVYEQYF.

V gene TRBV5-4 combines with J gene TRBJ2-7; 7 bases match TRBD2. Germline V gene lookup returns CDR1 SGHNT and CDR2 YYREEE (reference sequence). The V segment lost 4 bases and the J segment 3 bases; nucleotides outside the gene matches: 10. The length of the CDR3 is 15 residues. This CDR3 is CASSKGGAGNYEQYF. DNA for the CDR3: TGTGCCAGCAGCAAGGGAGGGGCGGGTAACTACGAGCAGTACTTC.

The chain has TRBV19 and TRBJ1-1; 9 nucleotides align to TRBD1. Germline-derived CDR1 and CDR2 are LNHDA and SQIVND (reference sequence). There are 14 residues in the CDR3. V shed 6 bases, J shed 5 bases, and the junction held 7 bases outside the gene matches. DNA for the CDR3: TGTGCCAGTAGCCTACAGGGGGCGCTTACTGAAGCTTTCTTT. It translates to CASSLQGALTEAFF.

V usage is TRBV27 and J usage is TRBJ1-1, with D perhaps TRBD1 (6 bases). The length of the CDR3 is 14 residues. The ends were cut back, 5 bases at V and 0 bases at J, with 10 bases in the middle. Germline loops: CDR1 MNHEY, CDR2 SMNVEV (reference sequence). In DNA form, the CDR3 reads TGTGCCAGCAGTCCCCGGACAGTGAACACTGAAGCTTTCTTT. This translates into CASSPRTVNTEAFF.

This clone was seen more than once but under ten times. CDR3 DNA: TGTGCTAGTGATGAAGGGGGCACAGATACGCAGTATTTT. Amino acid sequence: CASDEGGTDTQYF. The chain links TRBV12-5 to TRBJ2-3; D is perhaps TRBD1 (5 bases). The ends were cut back, 7 bases at V and 1 base at J, with 9 bases in the middle. CDR3 length: 13 amino acids. Germline loops: CDR1 LGHNT, CDR2 FRNRAP.

The chain has TRBV27 and TRBJ1-1; D unclear. The CDR3 extends over 12 amino acids. The V gene lost 6 bases and the J gene lost 3 bases, with 8 bases spanning the gap. Germline CDR1 reads MNHEY; CDR2 reads SMNVEV (reference sequence). The CDR3 here is CASRASHTEAFF. The CDR3 nucleotides read TGTGCCAGCAGGGCCTCGCACACTGAAGCTTTCTTT.

The rearrangement uses TRBV5-6 and TRBJ2-1; TRBD2 matches 10 bases. CDR1 SGHDT and CDR2 YYEEEE come from the germline V gene. J lost 5 bases, V lost 3 bases, and 2 bases had no gene match. CDR3 length: 14 residues. CDR3 amino acids: CASSSGLANNEQFF. CDR3 coding DNA: TGTGCCAGCAGCTCGGGACTAGCGAACAATGAGCAGTTCTTC.

V is TRBV5-1 and J is TRBJ2-7, with TRBD1 matching over 9 bases. V lost 3 bases and J lost 1; bases outside the gene matches: 2. This CDR3 has 14 amino acids. CDR1 and CDR2 (germline): SGHRS, YFSETQ. As DNA, the CDR3 is TGCGCCAGCAGCTCGACAGGGGGGTCCTACGAGCAGTACTTC. This encodes CASSSTGGSYEQYF.

This clone has only one observation. The rearrangement links TRBV7-9 to TRBJ1-1, with TRBD1 matching over 8 bases. J lost 8 bases, V lost 6 bases, and 5 bases had no gene match. Germline V gives CDR1 SEHNR, CDR2 FQNEAQ (reference sequence). CDR3 length equals 12 residues. The CDR3 sequence is CASSLDRAEAFF. The CDR3 DNA reads as TGTGCCAGCAGTTTGGACAGGGCGGAAGCTTTCTTT.

The V call is TRBV7-2, the J call TRBJ2-7; 8 nucleotides match TRBD1. Germline trimming cut 5 bases from V and 4 bases from J; bases unmatched to any gene: 10. This CDR3 is 15 amino acids long. Per the germline V gene, CDR1 is SGHTA and CDR2 is FQGNSA. CDR3 sequence: CASSRGTGHFYEQYF. The CDR3 DNA sequence: TGTGCCAGCAGCCGGGGGACAGGCCACTTTTACGAGCAGTACTTC.

This sequence joins TRBV24-1 and TRBJ2-2, with 8 bases identical to TRBD2. Germline-derived CDR1 and CDR2 are KGHDR and SFDVKD. This CDR3 region has 15 residues. V was pared by 5 bases and J by 7 bases, with 8 bases of the junction left unmatched. DNA for the CDR3: TGTGCCACCAGTGGGGCGAGCGGGAGTAGCGGGGAGCTGTTTTTT. Protein sequence: CATSGASGSSGELFF.

The chain is built from TRBV30 and TRBJ1-1; no reliable D call. From germline, CDR1 is GTSNPN and CDR2 SVGIG (reference sequence). The V end lost 0 bases, the J end lost 5 bases, and 10 bases lay between the germline ends. The CDR3 runs to 13 residues. The CDR3 loop is CAWSVFPGTEAFF. CDR3 nucleotides: TGTGCCTGGAGTGTTTTCCCGGGGACTGAAGCTTTCTTT.

The chain couples TRBV10-1 to TRBJ2-1; a weak D match, TRBD1 (5 bases). V was trimmed by 3 bases and J by 4 bases, leaving 10 bases between them. This CDR3 has 14 amino acids. Looked up from germline, CDR1 is WNHNN and CDR2 is SYGVQD (reference sequence). CDR3 nucleotide sequence: TGCGCCAGCAGTGAAGCAGGGTTTTACAATGAGCAGTTCTTC. It translates to CASSEAGFYNEQFF.

This chain connects TRBV7-3 to TRBJ1-4, with D perhaps matching TRBD1 (5 bases). Trimming shortened V by 7 bases and J by 3 bases, and 12 bases separated the two germline ends. This CDR3 is 14 amino acids long. Germline lookup yields CDR1 SGHTA and CDR2 FQGTGA. Here the CDR3 reads CASTPQAANEKLFF. Here the CDR3 DNA reads TGTGCCAGCACCCCACAGGCGGCTAATGAAAAACTGTTTTTT. Supplemented by reference TRBV7-3 and TRBJ1-4, the full variable domain reads GAGVSQTPSNKVTEKGKYVELRCDPISGHTALYWYRQSLGQGPEFLIYFQGTGAADDSGLPNDRFFAVRPEGSVSTLKIQRTERGDSAVYLCASTPQAANEKLFFGSGTQLSVL.

The V call is TRBV6-2 or TRBV6-3, the J call TRBJ2-5; D is perhaps TRBD2 (6 bases). Germline CDR1 reads MNHEY; CDR2 reads SVGEGT. V lost 6 bases and J 1 base, leaving 12 bases between the germline ends. CDR3 size: 14 residues. The CDR3 DNA is TGTGCCAGCAGCCTTCGGGGGACCCAAGAGACCCAGTACTTC. Protein product: CASSLRGTQETQYF.

This rearrangement joins TRBV5-1 to TRBJ1-1; 9 nucleotides line up with TRBD1. Trimming at V came to 1 base and at J to 9 bases, leaving 4 bases not matched to a gene. The germline V gene has CDR1 SGHRS and CDR2 YFSETQ. The CDR3 sequence is 13 residues long. DNA for the CDR3: TGCGCCAGCAGCTTGAATGACAGGGGGAAAGCTTTCTTT. This encodes CASSLNDRGKAFF.

This clone was observed a single time. The gene calls are TRBV19 and TRBJ1-1; no clear D. Trimming left V 7 bases short and J 4 bases short, with 7 bases between. The CDR3 consists of 11 residues. Germline CDR1 is LNHDA and CDR2 is SQIVND (reference sequence). This chain's CDR3 is CASTPGTEAFF. For the CDR3, the DNA is TGTGCCAGTACGCCGGGCACTGAAGCTTTCTTT.

J is TRBJ2-1 and V is TRBV9, with TRBD1 matching over 9 bases. The CDR3 extends over 18 amino acids. Germline values: CDR1 SGDLS, CDR2 YYNGEE. Unmatched junction bases numbered 11, after V lost 0 bases and J lost 4 bases. The CDR3 loop is CASSVAVGGTGIYNEQFF. The CDR3 DNA reads TGTGCCAGCAGCGTAGCAGTGGGGGGGACAGGGATTTACAATGAGCAGTTCTTC.